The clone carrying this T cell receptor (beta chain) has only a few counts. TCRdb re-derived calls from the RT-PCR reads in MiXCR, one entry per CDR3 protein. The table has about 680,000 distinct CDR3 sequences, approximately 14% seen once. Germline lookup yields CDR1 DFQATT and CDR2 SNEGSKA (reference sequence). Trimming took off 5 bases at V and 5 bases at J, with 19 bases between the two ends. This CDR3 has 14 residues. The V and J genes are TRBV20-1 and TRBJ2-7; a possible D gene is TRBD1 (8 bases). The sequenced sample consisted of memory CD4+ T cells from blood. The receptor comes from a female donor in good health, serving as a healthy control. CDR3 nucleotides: TGCAGTGCTCAGGGAGGGACAGGTTTCAACGAGCAGTACTTC. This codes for CSAQGGTGFNEQYF.